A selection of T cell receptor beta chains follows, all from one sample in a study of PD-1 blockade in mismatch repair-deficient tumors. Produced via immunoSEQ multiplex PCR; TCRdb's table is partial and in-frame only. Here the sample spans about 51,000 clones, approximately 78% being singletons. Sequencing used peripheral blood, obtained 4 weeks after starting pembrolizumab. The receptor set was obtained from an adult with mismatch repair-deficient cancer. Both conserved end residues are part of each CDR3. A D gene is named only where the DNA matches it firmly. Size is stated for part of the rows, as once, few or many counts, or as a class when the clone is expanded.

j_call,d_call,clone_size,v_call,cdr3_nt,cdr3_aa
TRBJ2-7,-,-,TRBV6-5,TGTGCCACATCTAGCGCAAGCCAGCAGTACTTC,CATSSASQQYF
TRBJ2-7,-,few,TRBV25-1,TGTGCCAGCAGTCGGACTCAAAGCTCCTACGAGCAGTACTTC,CASSRTQSSYEQYF
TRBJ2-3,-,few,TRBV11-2,TGTGCCAGCAGCCCTAGGGTTTCAGATACGCAGTATTTT,CASSPRVSDTQYF
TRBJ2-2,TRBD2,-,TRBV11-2,TGTGCCAGCAGCTTAGTTTACACTAGCGGGAGGGCGAACACCGGGGAGCTGTTTTTT,CASSLVYTSGRANTGELFF
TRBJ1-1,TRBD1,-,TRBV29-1,TGCAGCGTTGGCCGGACAGGGTATGGAGCTTTCTTT,CSVGRTGYGAFF
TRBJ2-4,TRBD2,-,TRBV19,TGTGCCAGTAAAGGGCCTAGCGGGAGATCTGGAAACATTCAGTACTTC,CASKGPSGRSGNIQYF
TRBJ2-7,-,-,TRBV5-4,TGTGCCAGCAGCCCCCCTGGGGGTCAGTTGGCGGGGGAGCAGTACTTC,CASSPPGGQLAGEQYF
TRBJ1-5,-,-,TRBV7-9,TGTGCCAGCAGCGCCAACAGGGCGGGCAATCAGCCCCAGCATTTT,CASSANRAGNQPQHF
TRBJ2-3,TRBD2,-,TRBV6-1,TGTGCCAGCAGTGCCGCTAGCGGTGCTAGCACAGATACGCAGTATTTT,CASSAASGASTDTQYF
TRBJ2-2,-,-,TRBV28,TGTGCCAGCAGTCCAGGGGACCGGGGCGCCGGGGAGCTGTTTTTT,CASSPGDRGAGELFF
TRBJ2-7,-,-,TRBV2,TGTGCCAGCAGTCGCGAGGAGCAGGGAACCGAGCAGTACTTC,CASSREEQGTEQYF
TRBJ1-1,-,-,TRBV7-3,TGTGCCAGCAGCTCAGGAAATCCAAACACTGAAGCTTTCTTT,CASSSGNPNTEAFF
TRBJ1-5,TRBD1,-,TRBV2,TGTGCCAGCAGTAGGAGCACGGGACAGGGCCAGCCCCAGCATTTT,CASSRSTGQGQPQHF
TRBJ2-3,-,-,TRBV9,TGTGCCAGCAGCGTAGGTGAAACTAGCACAGATACGCAGTATTTT,CASSVGETSTDTQYF
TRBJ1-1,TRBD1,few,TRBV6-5,TGTGCCAGCAGTCCTCGACAGGGACTGAACACTGAAGCTTTCTTT,CASSPRQGLNTEAFF
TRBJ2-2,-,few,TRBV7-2,TGTGCCAGCAGCCCCGACAGGAACACCGGGGAGCTGTTTTTT,CASSPDRNTGELFF
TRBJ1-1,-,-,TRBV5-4,TGTGCCAGCAGCTTACCGGGTGGCTTTGAAGCTTTCTTT,CASSLPGGFEAFF
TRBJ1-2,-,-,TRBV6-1,TGTGCCAGCAGGGGCGCTGCAGGAACTAACTATGGCTACACCTTC,CASRGAAGTNYGYTF
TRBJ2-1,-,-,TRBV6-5,TGTGCCAGCAGTTCCTCCGGGACTGACCCCCCTGAGCAGTTCTTC,CASSSSGTDPPEQFF
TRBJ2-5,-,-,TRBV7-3,TGTGCCAGCAGCTTAACCGGGCCCCCTCTCCAAGAGACCCAGTACTTC,CASSLTGPPLQETQYF
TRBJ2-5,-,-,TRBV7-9,TGTGCCAGCAGGGCCAGGGTGCGGACTGTTCGTTCGGAAGAGACCCAGTACTTC,CASRARVRTVRSEETQYF
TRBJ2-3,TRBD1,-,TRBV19,TGTGCCAGTAGTATCACGTCAGGGGGTGGTACAGATACGCAGTATTTT,CASSITSGGGTDTQYF
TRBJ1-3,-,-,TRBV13,TGTGCCAGCAGCTCCTCTCCCCAGGGTTCTGGAAACACCATATATTTT,CASSSSPQGSGNTIYF
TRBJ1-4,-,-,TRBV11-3,TGTGCCAGCAGCTTAGCCGGGACTTCAACTAATGAAAAACTGTTTTTT,CASSLAGTSTNEKLFF
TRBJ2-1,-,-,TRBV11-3,TGTGCCAGCAGCTTTGGGGGCGGTGTCTCCTACAATGAGCAGTTCTTC,CASSFGGGVSYNEQFF
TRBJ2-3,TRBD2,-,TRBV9,TGTGCCAGCAGCGTAGCATTAGCGGGAGGGCAGGCAGATACGCAGTATTTT,CASSVALAGGQADTQYF
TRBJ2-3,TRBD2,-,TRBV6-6,TGTGCCAGCAGCAACGACGGACTAGCGGACACAGATACGCAGTATTTT,CASSNDGLADTDTQYF
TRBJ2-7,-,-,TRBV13,TGTGCCAGCAGCTTTTTTTTACTAGCAGATGACGAGCAGTACTTC,CASSFFLLADDEQYF
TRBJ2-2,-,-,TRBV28,TGTGCCAGCAGTTTAGTTGTGAACACCGGGGAGCTGTTTTTT,CASSLVVNTGELFF
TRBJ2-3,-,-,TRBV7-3,TGTGCCAGCAGCTTAACGAGGGAAGATACGCAGTATTTT,CASSLTREDTQYF
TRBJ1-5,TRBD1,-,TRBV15,TGTGCCACCCTAAGAGACAGGGACCAGCCCCAGCATTTT,CATLRDRDQPQHF
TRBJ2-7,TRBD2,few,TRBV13,TGTGCCAGCAGCTTAGGGGTCGGCGGGAGATTGAACGAGCAGTACTTC,CASSLGVGGRLNEQYF
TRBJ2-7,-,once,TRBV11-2,TGTGCCAGCAGCTTATGGCGGGACTCCTACGAGCAGTACTTC,CASSLWRDSYEQYF
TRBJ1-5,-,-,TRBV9,TGTGCCAGCAGCCCGGGGGACGGGAGTCAGCCCCAGCATTTT,CASSPGDGSQPQHF
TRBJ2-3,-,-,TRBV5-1,TGCGCCAGCAGCTTGGGCTCGGACACAGATACGCAGTATTTT,CASSLGSDTDTQYF
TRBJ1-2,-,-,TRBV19,TGTGCCAGTAGTATAGTAGACGCGCACTATGGCTACACCTTC,CASSIVDAHYGYTF
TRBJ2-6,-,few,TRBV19,TGTGCCAGTAGTAGCCGGCCCGGGAGCTCTGGGGCCAACGTCCTGACTTTC,CASSSRPGSSGANVLTF